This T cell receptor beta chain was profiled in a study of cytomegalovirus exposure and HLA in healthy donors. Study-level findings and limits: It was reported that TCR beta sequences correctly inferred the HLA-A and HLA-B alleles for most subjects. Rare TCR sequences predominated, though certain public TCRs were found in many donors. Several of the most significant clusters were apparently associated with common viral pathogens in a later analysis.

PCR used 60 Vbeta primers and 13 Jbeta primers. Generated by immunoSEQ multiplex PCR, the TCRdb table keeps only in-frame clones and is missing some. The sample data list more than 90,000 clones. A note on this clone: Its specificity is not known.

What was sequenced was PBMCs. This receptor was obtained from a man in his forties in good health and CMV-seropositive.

CDR3 coding DNA: TGTGCCAGCAGTTACTTACCCGGTCGCGAGACCCAGTACTTC. Translation: CASSYLPGRETQYF. This sequence joins TRBV6-5 and TRBJ2-5; D gene ambiguous. Germline V gene sequence: CDR1 MNHEY, CDR2 SVGAGI. The germline V and J ends were trimmed by 1 base and 5 bases, with 11 bases remaining between them. The CDR3 has 14 residues.